A single sample gave rise to the 29 T cell receptor beta chains below, sequenced in a study of T cells in Graves' hyperthyroidism and ophthalmopathy. Amplification of TCR beta CDR3 regions used RNA as the template. The TCR CDR3 first-round RT-PCR relied on the HTBI primer set. TCRdb re-called the multiplex PCR reads with MiXCR, one entry per CDR3 protein. The repertoire consists of about 300,000 distinct CDR3 sequences, with approximately 19% occurring once and the leading ten covering about two fifths. Sequencing input: blood. The origin of the receptors is a man aged 50-60 years with Graves' ophthalmopathy.

The V gene is TRBV7-2, the J gene TRBJ2-5; D is uncertain. The germline V and J ends were trimmed by 0 bases and 5 bases, with 16 bases remaining between them. Germline V gene sequence: CDR1 SGHTA, CDR2 FQGNSA. The CDR3 covers 16 residues. The CDR3 loop reads CASSLAAAPRTETQYF. The CDR3 DNA reads as TGTGCCAGCAGCTTAGCGGCCGCCCCTCGGACCGAGACCCAGTACTTC.

Only one count was recorded for this clonotype. V usage is TRBV28 and J usage is TRBJ2-2; D might be TRBD2 (6 bases). Germline lookup yields CDR1 MDHEN and CDR2 SYDVKM. The germline V and J ends were trimmed by 5 bases and 14 bases, with 12 bases remaining between them. The CDR3 length is 11 residues. CDR3 bases: TGTGCCAGCAGTCCCGCGGGGAGACTGTTTTTT. This encodes CASSPAGRLFF.

The chain combines TRBV4-1 with TRBJ2-1, with D uncertain. V lost 1 base, J lost 0 bases, and 7 bases lay in between. CDR3 length: 15 amino acids. The germline V gene encodes CDR1 MGHRA and CDR2 YSYEKL. The chain's CDR3 is CASSQVRSSYNEQFF. In DNA, the CDR3 is TGCGCCAGCAGCCAAGTCCGGAGCTCCTACAATGAGCAGTTCTTC.

This clonotype has a handful of counts. The genes are TRBV24-1 and TRBJ1-2; 11 bases fit TRBD1. Looked up from germline, CDR1 is KGHDR and CDR2 is SFDVKD. This CDR3 is 17 amino acids long. V lost 4 bases and J lost 0; bases outside the gene matches: 6. The CDR3 nucleotides are TGTGCCACCAGTGACCGGACAGGGGGCCCTACTAACTATGGCTACACCTTC. Protein: CATSDRTGGPTNYGYTF.

This clonotype was seen more than once but under ten times. V gene TRBV20-1 combines with J gene TRBJ2-5, with TRBD1 identical over 8 bases. CDR3 length equals 15 residues. Germline CDR1 and CDR2: DFQATT and SNEGSKA (reference sequence). V shed 5 bases and J 5 bases; nucleotides not matched to a gene: 13. CDR3 loop: CSAYSGTGAQETQYF. In DNA, the CDR3 is TGCAGTGCTTACTCCGGGACAGGAGCGCAGGAGACCCAGTACTTC.

This clonotype was seen ten or more times. For the CDR3, the DNA is TGCGCCAGCAGCCCCTCTCCCAGTTCGGGCGGCCAAGAGACCCAGTACTTC. Translating gives CASSPSPSSGGQETQYF. The V call is TRBV5-1, the J call TRBJ2-5; D gene unclear. Germline V gene lookup returns CDR1 SGHRS and CDR2 YFSETQ. The CDR3 extends over 17 amino acids. The V and J ends lost 4 bases and 1 base respectively, with 20 bases between them.

The rearrangement joins TRBV14 to TRBJ1-1, with 8 bases that match TRBD1. This CDR3 is 15 amino acids long. CDR1 and CDR2 from the germline V gene are SGHDN and FVKESK. V shed 8 bases and J 4 bases; nucleotides not matched to a gene: 12. CDR3 nucleotide sequence: TGTGCCAGCCAAGGTAAGAAGGACAGGGCCACTGAAGCTTTCTTT. This sequence encodes CASQGKKDRATEAFF.

A remark on this clonotype: The junction and the germline gene differ at one end; a read error may be behind it. V usage is TRBV5-1 and J usage is TRBJ2-3, with TRBD1 matching 9 bases. The CDR3 sequence is 17 residues long. CDR1 SGHRS and CDR2 YFSETQ come from the germline V gene. The CDR3 region is CAGSSNTGGATTDTQYF. CDR3 nucleotides: TGCGCCGGCAGTTCCAATACAGGGGGCGCGACTACAGATACGCAGTATTTT.

The genes are TRBV2 and TRBJ1-3; D is ambiguous. CDR3 length: 15 residues. Germline CDR1 reads SNHLY; CDR2 reads FYNNEI. V was clipped by 2 bases and J by 0 bases, with 8 bases between them. The CDR3 spells CASSESRISGNTIYF. The DNA of the CDR3 is TGTGCCAGCAGTGAAAGCAGGATCTCTGGAAACACCATATATTTT. Filled out from reference TRBV2 and TRBJ1-3, the complete variable domain reads EPEVTQTPSHQVTQMGQEVILRCVPISNHLYFYWYRQILGQKVEFLVSFYNNEISEKSEIFDDQFSVERPDGSNFTLKIRSTKLEDSAMYFCASSESRISGNTIYFGEGSWLTVV.

This clonotype was detected ten times or more. This rearrangement joins TRBV5-1 to TRBJ2-3, with TRBD2 identical over 8 bases. Germline CDR1 is SGHRS and CDR2 is YFSETQ. This CDR3 is built from 16 residues. The trim removed 4 bases at V and 3 bases at J, leaving 10 bases unmatched. CDR3 amino acids: CASSPSAGVGTDTQYF. The CDR3, as DNA: TGCGCCAGCAGCCCGTCAGCGGGAGTAGGGACAGATACGCAGTATTTT.

The chain is built from TRBV6-2 or TRBV6-3 and TRBJ2-5, with 9 bases that match TRBD2. This CDR3 comprises 17 residues. The V and J ends lost 0 bases and 2 bases, in that order; junction bases with no gene match: 7. Germline lookup yields CDR1 MNHEY and CDR2 SVGEGT. The CDR3 region has the DNA TGTGCCAGCAGTTACTCCGGACTAGCGATGCCACAAGAGACCCAGTACTTC. Translating it yields CASSYSGLAMPQETQYF.

There are many counts of this clonotype. V and J are TRBV7-6 and TRBJ2-5; maybe TRBD2 (6 bases). Trimming pared 5 bases from V and 2 bases from J, leaving 18 bases between. The CDR3 is 16 residues long. Germline loops: CDR1 SGHVS, CDR2 FNYEAQ. CDR3 protein: CASSLGTGRKQETQYF. CDR3 nucleotides: TGTGCCAGCAGCCTCGGGACTGGGAGAAAGCAAGAGACCCAGTACTTC.

This clonotype was observed many times. This rearrangement joins TRBV12-3 or TRBV12-4 to TRBJ1-1, with TRBD1 identical over 8 bases. The CDR3 consists of 14 residues. J lost 1 base, V lost 3 bases, and 1 base had no gene match. DNA for the CDR3: TGTGCCAGCAGTTTCGGGACAGGGAACACTGAAGCTTTCTTT. This sequence encodes CASSFGTGNTEAFF.

This sequence joins TRBV15 and TRBJ2-2, with 8 bases identical to TRBD2. Germline CDR1 LNHNV, CDR2 YYDKDF (reference sequence). The V and J ends lost 5 bases and 5 bases, in that order; junction bases with no gene match: 13. The CDR3 extends over 17 amino acids. The chain's CDR3 is CATSYRSGSLPTGELFF. As DNA, the CDR3 is TGTGCCACCAGCTACCGGAGCGGGAGCCTCCCAACCGGGGAGCTGTTTTTT.

This clonotype was counted only a few times. This may stem from a read error, because a much larger clone lies one nucleotide away. The chain uses TRBV6-4 and TRBJ2-1, with 11 positions matching TRBD1. From germline, CDR1 is MRHNA and CDR2 SNTAGT. This CDR3 has 15 residues. The ends lost 4 bases at V and 3 bases at J; junction bases unmatched: 2. CDR3 residues: CASSAGTGGYNEQFF. CDR3 bases: TGTGCCAGCAGTGCCGGGACAGGGGGCTACAATGAGCAGTTCTTC.

About this clonotype: A much larger clone differs by one base, so this may be a read error. This chain connects TRBV11-2 to TRBJ2-1; weak D call: TRBD2 (5 bases). CDR1 and CDR2 (germline): SGHAT, FQNNGV. This CDR3 has 13 amino acids. Trimming took off 3 bases at V and 8 bases at J, with 11 bases between the two ends. Here the CDR3 DNA reads TGTGCCAGCAGCTTCCCCGGGAAGGATGAGCAGTTCTTC. Translation: CASSFPGKDEQFF.

Ten or more counts support this clonotype. This sequence joins TRBV7-3 and TRBJ2-4; D is unclear. This CDR3 region has 13 residues. Looked up from germline, CDR1 is SGHTA and CDR2 is FQGTGA. V lost 1 base, J lost 8 bases, and 9 bases lay in between. The CDR3 DNA follows: TGTGCCAGCAGCTTAAATTTCCTGGACATTCAGTACTTC. It translates to CASSLNFLDIQYF.

This clonotype was counted a few times. J is TRBJ2-2 and V is TRBV11-2, with D perhaps matching TRBD1 or TRBD2 (5 bases each). There are 16 residues in the CDR3. The germline CDR1 and CDR2 sequences are SGHAT and FQNNGV. Deletions cut 5 bases from V and 7 bases from J, with 20 bases between. CDR3 amino acids: CASSPGRLTLVGELFF. The CDR3 bases are TGTGCCAGCAGCCCGGGACGCCTGACGCTGGTCGGGGAGCTGTTTTTT.

The V gene is TRBV6-1, the J gene TRBJ2-3; 8 nucleotides match TRBD2. Germline loops: CDR1 MNHNS, CDR2 SASEGT. This CDR3 comprises 14 residues. The junction had 6 bases not matched to a gene; V was cut back by 6 bases and J by 4 bases. The CDR3 loop is CASSSGLGADTQYF. The CDR3 DNA reads as TGTGCCAGCAGCTCGGGACTAGGTGCAGATACGCAGTATTTT.

This chain uses TRBV9 with TRBJ1-6, with a weak D call TRBD1 (6 bases). V dropped 0 bases and J dropped 7 bases, with 11 bases sitting between them. Per germline, CDR1 SGDLS and CDR2 YYNGEE. CDR3 length: 15 residues. This CDR3 reads CASSVEGGINSPLHF. CDR3 nucleotide sequence: TGTGCCAGCAGCGTAGAAGGGGGTATCAATTCACCCCTCCACTTT.

The rearrangement links TRBV7-9 to TRBJ2-3; a possible D gene is TRBD1 (6 bases). Germline-derived CDR1 and CDR2 are SEHNR and FQNEAQ (reference sequence). The V gene lost 4 bases and the J gene lost 2 bases, with 19 bases spanning the gap. This CDR3 spans 17 amino acids. The CDR3 loop is CASSSSTYREDTDTQYF. The CDR3, as DNA: TGTGCCAGCAGCTCAAGTACATACAGGGAAGACACAGATACGCAGTATTTT.

V gene TRBV6-1 combines with J gene TRBJ2-7; D assignment may be TRBD1 or TRBD2 (7 bases each). Trimming took off 6 bases at V and 4 bases at J, with 19 bases between the two ends. Germline V CDR1 and CDR2: MNHNS, SASEGT. The CDR3 has 15 residues. CDR3 sequence reads: CASSQQGGGPYEQYF. For the CDR3, the DNA is TGTGCCAGCAGCCAGCAGGGGGGGGGGCCTTACGAGCAGTACTTC.

V and J are TRBV24-1 and TRBJ1-4; D might be TRBD1 (5 bases). Between the trimmed V and J ends, which lost 8 bases and 3 bases, there was a span of 6 bases. This CDR3 has 12 residues. Per germline, CDR1 KGHDR and CDR2 SFDVKD. The CDR3 protein is CATKGANEKLFF. CDR3 DNA: TGTGCCACCAAAGGGGCTAATGAAAAACTGTTTTTT.

As to this clonotype: This may be a read error: a much more frequent sequence differs by one nucleotide. The V gene is TRBV5-1, the J gene TRBJ2-5, with D possibly TRBD2 on 5 matching bases. The CDR3 consists of 14 residues. Trimming removed 0 bases at V and 9 bases at J, with 15 bases between. CDR1 and CDR2 from the germline V gene are SGHRS and YFSETQ. The CDR3 loop is CASSLAVPPEAQYF. The CDR3 bases are TGCGCCAGCAGCTTGGCCGTCCCTCCGGAGGCCCAGTACTTC.

This clonotype was seen a single time. Here the CDR3 DNA reads TGCAGTGCCACTCCGACAGCCACTAACTATGGCTACACCTTC. This encodes CSATPTATNYGYTF. The chain employs TRBV20-1 and TRBJ1-2; D is perhaps TRBD1 (5 bases). Trimming removed 6 bases at V and 0 bases at J, with 14 bases between. The CDR3 loop spans 14 amino acids. Germline V gene data show CDR1 as DFQATT and CDR2 as SNEGSKA (reference sequence).

The chain carries TRBV28 and TRBJ2-7; TRBD1 might be the D (5 bases). This CDR3 has 13 amino acids. V was trimmed by 8 bases and J by 0 bases, leaving 11 bases between them. Germline V CDR1 and CDR2: MDHEN, SYDVKM. The CDR3: CASLTASSYEQYF. The CDR3 DNA follows: TGTGCCAGCCTGACAGCGAGCTCCTACGAGCAGTACTTC.

This chain joins TRBV27 and TRBJ2-2; D call uncertain. Per the germline V gene, CDR1 is MNHEY and CDR2 is SMNVEV (reference sequence). V dropped 2 bases and J dropped 7 bases, with 8 bases sitting between them. This CDR3 comprises 13 residues. The CDR3 is CASSLLPIGELFF. The CDR3 DNA follows: TGTGCCAGCAGTTTACTGCCTATCGGGGAGCTGTTTTTT.

This clonotype showed up just a few times. The chain recombines TRBV4-2 with TRBJ1-1; D is undetermined. CDR1 is LGHNA, CDR2 YNFKEQ, per germline. The CDR3 is 14 amino acids. Trimming left V 0 bases short and J 2 bases short, with 7 bases between. DNA of the CDR3: TGTGCCAGCAGCCAAGAGACAACCAACACTGAAGCTTTCTTT. Translated: CASSQETTNTEAFF.

This clonotype has at least ten counts. The CDR3 bases are TGCGCCAGCAGCTTCCGGCCATCCATGAACACTGAAGCTTTCTTT. This gives the protein CASSFRPSMNTEAFF. The rearrangement links TRBV5-1 to TRBJ1-1; unclear D gene. V lost 2 bases to trimming and J lost 0 bases, with 11 bases between them. CDR3 size: 15 residues. Germline CDR1 is SGHRS and CDR2 is YFSETQ.